This is a list of T cell receptor beta chains from one sample in a study of blood T cell repertoires in COVID-19. The assay was immunoSEQ multiplex PCR, and TCRdb's table has in-frame clones only and misses some. The sample records fewer than 350,000 clones, roughly 85% being singletons. What was sequenced was PBMCs or T cells enriched from blood (not recorded which). The receptors shown here come from a woman aged 45 to 65 who had recovered from COVID-19. Each CDR3 is given with its conserved first and last residue. D genes are given only for firm matches. Rows may omit the clone size; those that give it use once, few, many or a size class.

TGTGCCAGCAGTCGCCGTGGACAGGGGGTAATCTACGAGCAGTACTTC	CASSRRGQGVIYEQYF	16	once	TRBV28	TRBJ2-7	TRBD1
TGTGCCAGCTCACCAGGGACTGGATATGAAAAACTGTTTTTT	CASSPGTGYEKLFF	14	-	TRBV18	TRBJ1-4	-
TGTGCCAGCAGGCCTGCAGGGGTTTTCCACGAGCAGTACTTC	CASRPAGVFHEQYF	14	-	TRBV25-1	TRBJ2-7	-
TGTGCCACCAGTGACCCCCTAGCGGGAGGAGACACAGATACGCAGTATTTT	CATSDPLAGGDTDTQYF	17	-	TRBV24-1	TRBJ2-3	TRBD2
TGTGCCAGCAGCTTGGACAGATCCTACGAGCAGTACTTC	CASSLDRSYEQYF	13	-	TRBV5-6	TRBJ2-7	-
TGCAGCGCCCAGGACAGGGGAAGATCCTACGAGCAGTACTTC	CSAQDRGRSYEQYF	14	few	TRBV29-1	TRBJ2-7	TRBD1
TGTGCCAGCAGCTTATATGGTAAGGGAGGGGTGTACGAGCAGTACTTC	CASSLYGKGGVYEQYF	16	-	TRBV7-9	TRBJ2-7	TRBD2
TGCAGTGCTAGTAGGACAGGGGCCGACAATGAGCAGTTCTTC	CSASRTGADNEQFF	14	-	TRBV20-1	TRBJ2-1	TRBD1
TGTGCCAGCAGCCTACCCGACGGGGTGGATCAGCCCCAGCATTTT	CASSLPDGVDQPQHF	15	-	TRBV28	TRBJ1-5	-
TGTGCCAGCAGTGAATGGCAGGGGGTCTCCTACAATGAGCAGTTCTTC	CASSEWQGVSYNEQFF	16	once	TRBV25-1	TRBJ2-1	TRBD1
TGCGCCAGCGGGACAGCTAAAGTGAGTCAGCCCCAGCATTTT	CASGTAKVSQPQHF	14	-	TRBV10-2	TRBJ1-5	TRBD1
TGTGCCAGCAGTTTTGAGGGAAGGCTATTCAATGAGCAGTTCTTC	CASSFEGRLFNEQFF	15	-	TRBV28	TRBJ2-1	-
TGTGCCAGCAGTTACACAGGGATAAATGGGGATGGCTACACCTTC	CASSYTGINGDGYTF	15	-	TRBV6-5	TRBJ1-2	-
TGTGCCAGCACCCGGGGATATAGCAATCAGCCCCAGCATTTT	CASTRGYSNQPQHF	14	few	TRBV28	TRBJ1-5	-
TGTGCCAGCTCACGCGGGACAGGGGGCACAGATACGCAGTATTTT	CASSRGTGGTDTQYF	15	-	TRBV18	TRBJ2-3	TRBD1
TGCAGCGTTGAAGATCGGTCGAGTAATGAAAAACTGTTTTTT	CSVEDRSSNEKLFF	14	-	TRBV29-1	TRBJ1-4	-
TGTGCCAGCAGCCACTCGGACCCTAGGGGCACTGAAGCTTTCTTT	CASSHSDPRGTEAFF	15	-	TRBV4-2	TRBJ1-1	-
TGTGCCAGCAGCTTTGGACAAAACAATCAGCCCCAGCATTTT	CASSFGQNNQPQHF	14	-	TRBV7-2	TRBJ1-5	-
TGTGCCAGCAGCCAAACGGGGACAGGGGCGAGGTGGGCTTTCTTT	CASSQTGTGARWAFF	15	-	TRBV4-2	TRBJ1-1	TRBD1
TGTGCCAGCAGTCAACTACAGGGTAACTACGAGCAGTACTTC	CASSQLQGNYEQYF	14	-	TRBV2	TRBJ2-7	-
TGCGCCAGCAGCTTCGGGGGGACAGGGGCGAGAACTAATGAAAAACTGTTTTTT	CASSFGGTGARTNEKLFF	18	-	TRBV5-1	TRBJ1-4	TRBD1
TGTGCCAGCAGCTTAGCCAGGGACACAGATACGCAGTATTTT	CASSLARDTDTQYF	14	-	TRBV7-6	TRBJ2-3	-
TGTGCCAGCAGCTTAGACAGGACAGGGGGCGGCTACACCTTC	CASSLDRTGGGYTF	14	-	TRBV11-2	TRBJ1-2	TRBD1
TGTGCCAGCAGCTTAGATGGGACTAATTTCTACGAGCAGTACTTC	CASSLDGTNFYEQYF	15	-	TRBV11-2	TRBJ2-7	TRBD2
TGTGCCACCAGTACCGGGACATACCCCAACGAGCAGTACTTC	CATSTGTYPNEQYF	14	-	TRBV15	TRBJ2-7	-
TGTGCCAGCACCTCCAAGGGGAATAATTCACCCCTCCACTTT	CASTSKGNNSPLHF	14	-	TRBV13	TRBJ1-6	-
TGTGCCAGCAGAACGACGGGACAGGGGGCGCCTGGGGCCACTGAAGCTTTCTTT	CASRTTGQGAPGATEAFF	18	-	TRBV28	TRBJ1-1	TRBD1
TGCGCCAGCAGCTTGAGGGGGCACCCCGGCGAGACCCAGTACTTC	CASSLRGHPGETQYF	15	-	TRBV5-1	TRBJ2-5	TRBD1
TGTGCCAGCAGTCTCGACAGGGTAAACACTGAAGCTTTCTTT	CASSLDRVNTEAFF	14	-	TRBV27	TRBJ1-1	TRBD1
TGTGCCTGGAACTCTGGGGGCGCCATGAACACTGAAGCTTTCTTT	CAWNSGGAMNTEAFF	15	once	TRBV30	TRBJ1-1	-